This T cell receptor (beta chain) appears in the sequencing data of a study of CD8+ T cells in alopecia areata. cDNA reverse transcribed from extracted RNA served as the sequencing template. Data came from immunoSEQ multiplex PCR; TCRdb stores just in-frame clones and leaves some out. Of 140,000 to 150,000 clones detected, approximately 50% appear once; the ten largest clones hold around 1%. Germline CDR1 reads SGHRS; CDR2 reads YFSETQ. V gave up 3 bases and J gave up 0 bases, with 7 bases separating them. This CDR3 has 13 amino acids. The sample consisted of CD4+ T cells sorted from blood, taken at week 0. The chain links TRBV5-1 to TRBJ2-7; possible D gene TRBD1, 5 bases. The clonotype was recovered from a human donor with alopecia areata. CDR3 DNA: TGCGCCAGCAGCTCGACAGCCTCCTACGAGCAGTACTTC. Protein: CASSSTASYEQYF.